The rows below give T cell receptor beta chains drawn from one sample of a study of brain T cells in children with intractable seizures. The repertoire was sequenced with immunoSEQ multiplex PCR; TCRdb's copy has only in-frame clones and lacks some. Of 300,000 to 400,000 clones in the sample, over 90% were seen once. The sequenced sample was peripheral blood, obtained roughly 5 months after surgery. These receptors were collected from a boy younger than two with tuberous sclerosis and intractable seizures. The CDR3 runs from the conserved cysteine through the conserved F or W. The order of the fields is V gene, J gene, CDR3 protein.

TRBV11-3	TRBJ2-3	CASSEGTSGRADTQYF
TRBV3-1/TRBV3-2	TRBJ1-3	CASSQAMDQGDSGNTIYF
TRBV7-8	TRBJ1-5	CASNDDRVSNQPQHF
TRBV4-1	TRBJ1-1	CASHLGAGGLSEAFF
TRBV29-1	TRBJ1-1	CSVNRGVTEAFF
TRBV2	TRBJ2-5	CASSGGGYGETQYF
TRBV18	TRBJ2-7	CASSPMDRGNEQYF
TRBV11-2	TRBJ2-6	CASSLVGGTGANVLTF
TRBV6-6	TRBJ2-1	CASSQTPYNEQFF
TRBV6-1	TRBJ1-2	CASSEYQGLYGYTF
TRBV19	TRBJ2-1	CASSIGLALYNEQFF
TRBV7-9	TRBJ1-2	CASSMGWGAYGYTF
TRBV5-4	TRBJ1-4	CASSWTGTTTNEKLFF
TRBV24-1	TRBJ1-1	CATSDLAGSEAFF